The 23 T cell receptor beta chains below come from one sample, sequenced in a study of T cell changes during pregnancy in multiple sclerosis. Clones were read by immunoSEQ multiplex PCR, and TCRdb kept only the in-frame ones, dropping some. The data hold over 25,000 clones, with about 90% observed a single time. This sample comprised CD8+ T cells from peripheral blood mononuclear cells, obtained before pregnancy. Source of these receptors: a female donor with multiple sclerosis, enrolled in a pregnancy study.

The chain joins TRBV13 to TRBJ1-2, with TRBD1 identical over 11 bases. CDR1 is PRHDT, CDR2 FYEKMQ, per germline (reference sequence). The V gene end was trimmed by 5 bases and the J gene end by 7 bases; junction bases not matched to a gene: 6. The CDR3 totals 14 residues. The chain's CDR3 is CASSLSGTGGGYTF. CDR3 sequence (DNA): TGTGCCAGCAGCCTATCCGGGACAGGGGGTGGCTACACCTTC.

The V gene is TRBV25-1, the J gene TRBJ2-1; possibly TRBD1 for D (5 bases). CDR3 size: 16 residues. Germline CDR1 reads MGHDK; CDR2 reads SYGVNS. V dropped 2 bases and J dropped 0 bases, with 11 bases sitting between them. The CDR3 region is CASSELGDSSYNEQFF. In nucleotides, the CDR3 is TGTGCCAGCAGTGAACTTGGTGACAGCTCCTACAATGAGCAGTTCTTC.

The chain has TRBV6-6 and TRBJ2-3; D perhaps matches TRBD1 (6 bases). Trimming pared 5 bases from V and 1 base from J, leaving 16 bases between. CDR1 MNHNY and CDR2 SVGAGI come from the germline V gene (reference sequence). The CDR3 is 16 residues long. DNA for the CDR3: TGTGCCAGCAGTAAACAGGGTCTTAGTGGCACAGATACGCAGTATTTT. This sequence encodes CASSKQGLSGTDTQYF.

The rearrangement links TRBV28 to TRBJ2-1; D may be TRBD1 (5 bases). This CDR3 comprises 15 residues. V shed 1 base and J shed 3 bases, with 10 bases lying between them. Germline V gene lookup returns CDR1 MDHEN and CDR2 SYDVKM. The CDR3, as DNA: TGTGCCAGCAGTTTATATCAGGGCGACTACAATGAGCAGTTCTTC. The encoded protein is CASSLYQGDYNEQFF.

This chain connects TRBV5-6 to TRBJ2-2, with D perhaps matching TRBD2 (5 bases). This CDR3 comprises 14 residues. Deletions cut 0 bases from V and 6 bases from J, with 9 bases between. CDR1 and CDR2 (germline): SGHDT, YYEEEE. Here the CDR3 reads CASSLASSAGELFF. For the CDR3, the DNA is TGTGCCAGCAGCTTGGCTAGCTCGGCCGGGGAGCTGTTTTTT.

The chain combines TRBV7-9 with TRBJ1-2, with 9 bases identical to TRBD1. Trimming at V came to 5 bases and at J to 12 bases, leaving 10 bases not matched to a gene. Germline lookup yields CDR1 SEHNR and CDR2 FQNEAQ (reference sequence). This CDR3 contains 13 residues. The CDR3 DNA sequence: TGTGCCAGCAGCCAAGGCGGACAGGGGTTTAACACCTTC. Translating gives CASSQGGQGFNTF.

This chain connects TRBV6-1 to TRBJ1-3; D ambiguous. The ends were cut back, 7 bases at V and 0 bases at J, with 7 bases in the middle. Germline V gene lookup returns CDR1 MNHNS and CDR2 SASEGT. The CDR3 consists of 13 residues. The CDR3 loop is CASIGDSGNTIYF. DNA for the CDR3: TGTGCCAGCATCGGGGACTCTGGAAACACCATATATTTT.

The V and J genes are TRBV11-3 and TRBJ2-7; TRBD2 agrees at 8 bases. The CDR3 is 13 amino acids. In germline, CDR1 is SGHNT, CDR2 YENEEA. With V trimmed by 7 bases and J by 4 bases, 6 bases remained unmatched. CDR3 bases: TGTGCCAGCACCCCACGGGGGGGGTACGAGCAGTACTTC. Protein product: CASTPRGGYEQYF.

The rearrangement uses TRBV7-9 and TRBJ2-3; D is possibly TRBD2 (6 bases). The germline V and J ends were trimmed by 4 bases and 0 bases, with 14 bases remaining between them. CDR1 is SEHNR and CDR2 is FQNEAQ in the germline V gene (reference sequence). This CDR3 is built from 16 residues. In nucleotides, the CDR3 is TGTGCCAGCAGCTCCCTTTCGGCGGGAAGCACAGATACGCAGTATTTT. As protein: CASSSLSAGSTDTQYF. The full variable domain, rest sourced from reference TRBV7-9 and TRBJ2-3, is DTGVSQNPRHKITKRGQNVTFRCDPISEHNRLYWYRQTLGQGPEFLTYFQNEAQLEKSRLLSDRFSAERPKGSFSTLEIQRTEQGDSAMYLCASSSLSAGSTDTQYFGPGTRLTVL.

The chain carries TRBV19 and TRBJ1-4, with 7 bases that match TRBD1. The CDR3 has 14 amino acids. Unmatched junction bases numbered 2, after V lost 3 bases and J lost 4 bases. Germline V CDR1 and CDR2: LNHDA, SQIVND (reference sequence). The CDR3 DNA follows: TGTGCCAGTAGTATCCAGGGGGTTAATGAAAAACTGTTTTTT. It encodes CASSIQGVNEKLFF. Variable domain in full (rest from reference TRBV19 and TRBJ1-4): DGGITQSPKYLFRKEGQNVTLSCEQNLNHDAMYWYRQDPGQGLRLIYYSQIVNDFQKGDIAEGYSVSREKKESFPLTVTSAQKNPTAFYLCASSIQGVNEKLFFGSGTQLSVL.

This clone was counted a single time. The chain joins TRBV4-3 to TRBJ1-2; tentative D call: TRBD1 (6 bases). V was pared by 1 base and J by 0 bases, with 9 bases between. Germline CDR1 and CDR2: LGHNA and YSLEER. The CDR3 extends over 15 amino acids. The CDR3 region is CASSQVAGANYGYTF. The CDR3 region has the DNA TGCGCCAGCAGCCAAGTTGCAGGGGCTAACTATGGCTACACCTTC.

The rearrangement links TRBV5-6 to TRBJ2-7; 7 bases align to TRBD1. The V gene end was trimmed by 5 bases and the J gene end by 4 bases; junction bases not matched to a gene: 6. The CDR3 is made up of 13 amino acids. In germline, CDR1 is SGHDT, CDR2 YYEEEE. The CDR3 reads CASSPLRGYEQYF. The CDR3 DNA follows: TGTGCCAGCAGTCCCCTCAGGGGGTACGAGCAGTACTTC.

This chain joins TRBV6-1 and TRBJ1-5, with TRBD1 identical over 9 bases. With V trimmed by 8 bases and J by 4 bases, 6 bases remained unmatched. Germline CDR1 and CDR2: MNHNS and SASEGT. The length of the CDR3 is 14 residues. The CDR3, as DNA: TGTGCCAGCGGGGGGACAGGGAGAAATCAGCCCCAGCATTTT. Protein: CASGGTGRNQPQHF.

V gene TRBV29-1 combines with J gene TRBJ2-2; weak D call: TRBD1 (5 bases). CDR3 length equals 13 residues. Trimming removed 7 bases at V and 0 bases at J, with 9 bases between. The germline gives CDR1 SQVTM, CDR2 ANQGSEA. The CDR3 sequence: CSAQGTNTGELFF. The CDR3 nucleotides read TGCAGCGCCCAGGGCACGAACACCGGGGAGCTGTTTTTT.

This clone was seen only a few times. The chain links TRBV6-5 to TRBJ2-4; 8 nucleotides line up with TRBD1. The CDR3 runs 14 residues. V trimming: 5 bases; J trimming: 5 bases; junction bases outside the gene matches: 5. The germline CDR1 and CDR2 sequences are MNHEY and SVGAGI. Here the CDR3 reads CASSPRGLENIQYF. DNA of the CDR3: TGTGCCAGCAGTCCCAGGGGGCTGGAAAACATTCAGTACTTC.

The rearrangement uses TRBV15 and TRBJ2-1; D might be TRBD2 (5 bases). The CDR3 length is 14 residues. Trimming removed 3 bases at V and 4 bases at J, with 10 bases between. CDR1 and CDR2 from the germline V gene are LNHNV and YYDKDF (reference sequence). CDR3 region: CATSSSGKYNEQFF. As DNA, the CDR3 is TGTGCCACCAGCAGTTCCGGGAAATACAATGAGCAGTTCTTC.

CDR3 DNA sequence: TGTGCCAGCGGGTGGGAGGGGACAGATACGCAGTATTTT. Protein product: CASGWEGTDTQYF. The chain combines TRBV6-5 with TRBJ2-3; 7 bases align to TRBD2. The CDR3 is 13 amino acids. V shed 8 bases, J shed 3 bases, and the junction held 5 bases outside the gene matches. Germline-derived CDR1 and CDR2 are MNHEY and SVGAGI.

This chain links TRBV5-6 with TRBJ2-7; 11 bases are a match to TRBD2. The CDR3 covers 15 residues. V gave up 5 bases and J gave up 3 bases; unmatched junction bases: 7. From germline, CDR1 is SGHDT and CDR2 YYEEEE. CDR3 sequence: CASSGALAGVYEQYF. CDR3 coding DNA: TGTGCCAGCAGTGGGGCACTAGCGGGAGTCTACGAGCAGTACTTC.

This rearrangement joins TRBV4-3 to TRBJ2-1; 12 positions match TRBD1. The V gene's germline CDR1 is LGHNA and CDR2 YSLEER. Trimming cost V 0 bases and J 7 bases; bases outside gene matches: 22. The CDR3 is made up of 22 amino acids. DNA of the CDR3: TGCGCCAGCAGCCAAGATGGTAGTTCGTATCGGGACAGGGGGCTTTATTCGAATGAGCAGTTCTTC. Encoded protein: CASSQDGSSYRDRGLYSNEQFF.

The chain carries TRBV6-1 and TRBJ2-1; 12 bases agree with TRBD2. The germline CDR1 and CDR2 sequences are MNHNS and SASEGT. The J segment lost 6 bases and the V segment lost 4 bases, leaving 1 base of the junction unmatched. This CDR3 is 14 amino acids long. Here the CDR3 reads CASSGLAGANEQFF. The CDR3 region has the DNA TGTGCCAGCAGTGGACTAGCGGGGGCCAATGAGCAGTTCTTC.

This clone was detected only a few times. The chain links TRBV6-5 to TRBJ2-7, with TRBD2 identical over 7 bases. V shed 0 bases and J 3 bases; nucleotides not matched to a gene: 2. The CDR3 covers 14 residues. Germline V CDR1 and CDR2: MNHEY, SVGAGI. The CDR3 DNA is TGTGCCAGCAGTTACTCGGGAGGGAACTACGAGCAGTACTTC. This sequence encodes CASSYSGGNYEQYF.

The V call is TRBV6-5, the J call TRBJ1-2; weak D call: TRBD1 (6 bases). V shed 4 bases and J shed 4 bases, with 13 bases lying between them. The CDR3 spans 14 residues. The germline V gene has CDR1 MNHEY and CDR2 SVGAGI. CDR3: CASSSGVRGYGYTF. CDR3 nucleotide sequence: TGTGCCAGCAGTTCAGGGGTGAGGGGCTATGGCTACACCTTC.

The V gene is TRBV6-1, the J gene TRBJ1-5, with a possible D match to TRBD1 (5 bases). Deletions cut 4 bases from V and 7 bases from J, with 14 bases between. The germline V gene encodes CDR1 MNHNS and CDR2 SASEGT. This CDR3 has 14 residues. The CDR3 region is CASSVKGIRQPQHF. CDR3 sequence (DNA): TGTGCCAGCAGTGTTAAGGGGATAAGGCAGCCCCAGCATTTT.